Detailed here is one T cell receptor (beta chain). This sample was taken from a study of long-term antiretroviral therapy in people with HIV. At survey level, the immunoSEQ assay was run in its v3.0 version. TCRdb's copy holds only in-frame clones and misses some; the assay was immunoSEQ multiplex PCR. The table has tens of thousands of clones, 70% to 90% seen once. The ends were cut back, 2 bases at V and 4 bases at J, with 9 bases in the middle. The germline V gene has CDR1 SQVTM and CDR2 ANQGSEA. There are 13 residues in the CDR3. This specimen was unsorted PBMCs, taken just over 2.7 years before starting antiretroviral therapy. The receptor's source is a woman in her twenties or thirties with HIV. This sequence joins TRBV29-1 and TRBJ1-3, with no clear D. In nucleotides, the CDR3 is TGCAGCGTTGAAAGGGAGAGAGGAAACACCATATATTTT. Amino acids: CSVERERGNTIYF.